The rows below give T cell receptor beta chains drawn from one sample of a study of spatial heterogeneity in lung cancer. TCRdb ran MiXCR on the 5' RACE reads and lists one entry per CDR3 protein. The sample has 20,000 to 25,000 distinct CDR3 sequences; around 5% are singletons. The specimen was lung tumor tissue, collected at surgery. The receptors shown here come from a male donor with early-stage non-small cell lung cancer. The CDR3 runs from the conserved cysteine through the conserved F or W. A D gene is named only where the DNA matches it firmly. Not all rows give a size; the values are once, few, many and, for expanded clones, a class.

abundance,d_gene,v_gene,j_gene,CDR3nt,CDR3aa
many,TRBD1,TRBV28,TRBJ1-2,TGTGCCAGCAGGCGAACGACAGGGGCCTATGGCTACACCTTC,CASRRTTGAYGYTF
.,TRBD1,TRBV7-4,TRBJ2-2,TGTGCCAGCAGCAGGGACAGGGTGAACACCGGGGAGCTGTTTTTT,CASSRDRVNTGELFF
many,TRBD2,TRBV5-5,TRBJ2-1,TGTGCCAGCAGCTTGGCCTTGGCTAGCGGTCAGAGGGAGCAGTTCTTC,CASSLALASGQREQFF
many,.,TRBV13,TRBJ2-7,TGTGCCAGCAGCTCGCGGGTTGGCGAGCAGTACTTC,CASSSRVGEQYF
many,.,TRBV20-1,TRBJ2-3,TGCAGTGCTAGGCCCCGGACTAACACAGATACGCAGTATTTT,CSARPRTNTDTQYF
many,TRBD1,TRBV27,TRBJ2-1,TGTGCCAGCAGTTCAAGACAGGGCATGGTCAATGAGCAGTTCTTC,CASSSRQGMVNEQFF
many,.,TRBV3-1,TRBJ1-1,TGTGCCAGCAGCCTCCGGGGGGGCCCTGAAGCTTTCTTT,CASSLRGGPEAFF
many,.,TRBV20-1,TRBJ2-5,TGCAGTGCTAGAAAGGGACAAGAGACCCAGTACTTC,CSARKGQETQYF
.,.,TRBV3-1,TRBJ1-2,TGTGCCAGCAGCGTCGGGGATTATGGCTACACCTTC,CASSVGDYGYTF
many,.,TRBV28,TRBJ1-4,TGTGCCAGCAGGGGCCTCCAGGCAACTAATGAAAAACTGTTTTTT,CASRGLQATNEKLFF
many,TRBD1,TRBV3-1,TRBJ2-1,TGTGCCAGCAGCCACCGGCAGGGGGCTGGTGAGCAGTTCTTC,CASSHRQGAGEQFF
many,.,TRBV30,TRBJ2-5,TGTGCCTGGAGTGTACTTTCAGAGACCCAGTACTTC,CAWSVLSETQYF
many,TRBD2,TRBV7-2,TRBJ2-1,TGTGCCAGCAGCTCACCCTTAGCGGGGGCTTACAATGAGCAGTTCTTC,CASSSPLAGAYNEQFF
many,TRBD2,TRBV19,TRBJ2-3,TGTGCCAGTAGTGGACTAGCGGGGGGGAATACGCAGTATTTT,CASSGLAGGNTQYF
many,.,TRBV5-1,TRBJ2-3,TGCGCCAGCAGCTTGGGGGGACCTAGCACAGATACGCAGTATTTT,CASSLGGPSTDTQYF
medium-sized,.,TRBV20-1,TRBJ2-7,TGCAGTGCTAGAGATTGGCAGAGAAGCTCCTACGAGCAGTACTTC,CSARDWQRSSYEQYF
.,.,TRBV13,TRBJ2-1,TGTGCCAGCAGCTTAGGGGGGATTCCCTACAATGAGCAGTTCTTC,CASSLGGIPYNEQFF
.,.,TRBV20-1,TRBJ1-1,TGCAGTGTCCCGAAGAACACTGAAGCTTTCTTT,CSVPKNTEAFF
many,TRBD2,TRBV10-3,TRBJ2-3,TGTGCCATCGGGACTAGCGGGCACAATACGCAGTATTTT,CAIGTSGHNTQYF
once,TRBD1,TRBV28,TRBJ2-5,TGTGCCAGCCTCGGACAGGGAGGAGAGACCCAGTACTTC,CASLGQGGETQYF
many,TRBD1,TRBV28,TRBJ1-6,TGTGCCATCCCTGCTCCGGGGGACAGGGCTAATTCACCCCTCCACTTT,CAIPAPGDRANSPLHF
.,.,TRBV4-1,TRBJ1-1,TGCGCCAACAGCCCGCCCAGGGGAGGAATGGCTCTGAACACTGAAGCTTTCTTT,CANSPPRGGMALNTEAFF
many,TRBD1,TRBV5-6,TRBJ2-3,TGTGCCAGCAGTTGGGACAGGGGCGAATATTTT,CASSWDRGEYF
.,TRBD1,TRBV19,TRBJ1-2,TGTGCCAGTACCTATTCGGGGACAGGGAGTCGGTATGGCTACACCTTC,CASTYSGTGSRYGYTF
many,.,TRBV20-1,TRBJ1-2,TGCAGTGCTAGGGGGGAGGTGGACTATGGCTACACCTTC,CSARGEVDYGYTF
many,.,TRBV5-1,TRBJ2-1,TGCGCCAGCAGTGGTAACAATGAGCAGTTCTTC,CASSGNNEQFF
many,.,TRBV6-2/TRBV6-3,TRBJ1-1,TGTGCCAGCAGTTACCGGGGGGTTGAAGCTTTCTTT,CASSYRGVEAFF
medium-sized,TRBD1,TRBV9,TRBJ2-1,TGTGCCAGCAGCAACAGGGGGAGCGGTTACAATGAGCAGTTCTTC,CASSNRGSGYNEQFF
.,.,TRBV6-2/TRBV6-3,TRBJ2-7,TGTGCCAGCAGTTATCCGGACCACAACTACGAGCAGTACTTC,CASSYPDHNYEQYF
many,.,TRBV2,TRBJ1-5,TGTGCCAGCAGACTCACAGGTCAGCCCCAGCATTTT,CASRLTGQPQHF
many,.,TRBV6-2/TRBV6-3,TRBJ2-3,TGTGCCAGCAAGGAGCGGGCCTTCACAGATACGCAGTATTTT,CASKERAFTDTQYF
many,.,TRBV10-3,TRBJ2-3,TGTGCCATCAGTGAGGAGGGCGGAGATACGCAGTATTTT,CAISEEGGDTQYF
few,.,TRBV4-1,TRBJ2-6,TGCGCCAGCAGCCAAGTACAGCTGTCTGGGGCCAACGTCCTGACTTTC,CASSQVQLSGANVLTF
.,.,TRBV20-1,TRBJ2-7,TGCAGTGCTACCCGACAGGCCACCTCTAACGAGCAGTACTTC,CSATRQATSNEQYF
many,.,TRBV20-1,TRBJ1-2,TGCGGGGGGGTGTGGGAAAACTATGGCTACACCTTC,CGGVWENYGYTF
many,.,TRBV5-1,TRBJ1-2,TGCGCCAGCAGCATTCCGGGAGATGGCTACACCTTC,CASSIPGDGYTF
many,.,TRBV24-1,TRBJ2-6,TGTGCCACCAGTGATCGCGACTACTCTGGGGCCAACGTCCTGACTTTC,CATSDRDYSGANVLTF
many,.,TRBV27,TRBJ1-6,TGTGCCAGCAGTTTATGGGGGGAACCTAATTCACCCCTCCACTTT,CASSLWGEPNSPLHF
many,TRBD1,TRBV5-1,TRBJ1-2,TGCGCCAGCAGCCGGGAAGGGACAGGGATTCAATATGGCTACACCTTC,CASSREGTGIQYGYTF
many,TRBD2,TRBV20-1,TRBJ2-1,TGCAGTGCTACGACTAGCGGGAGAATTTATGAGCAGTTCTTC,CSATTSGRIYEQFF
many,.,TRBV28,TRBJ2-3,TGTGCCAGCAGTTCTATAACAGGGGGGGCAGATACGCAGTATTTT,CASSSITGGADTQYF
medium-sized,TRBD1,TRBV28,TRBJ1-6,TGTGCCAGCAGTTCCGGGACAGGGGCCTCACCCCTCCACTTT,CASSSGTGASPLHF
many,.,TRBV20-1,TRBJ2-1,TGCAGTGCTAGGACTGTCCTATGGAATGAGCAGTTCTTC,CSARTVLWNEQFF
many,.,TRBV28,TRBJ2-1,TGTGCCAGCATGAGGACTTCTCACGACAATGAGCAGTTCTTC,CASMRTSHDNEQFF
few,.,TRBV27,TRBJ2-2,TGTGCCAGCAGTTTTTATGATGAGAGCACCGGGGAGCTGTTTTTT,CASSFYDESTGELFF
many,.,TRBV4-2,TRBJ1-1,TGTGCCAGCAGCCAAGAAAAGTGGGGGACTGAAGCTTTCTTT,CASSQEKWGTEAFF
many,TRBD2,TRBV5-1,TRBJ2-5,TGCGCCAGCAGCTCCCGACTAGCGGGGGGTCAAGAGACCCAGTACTTC,CASSSRLAGGQETQYF
many,.,TRBV5-6,TRBJ2-6,TGTGCCAGCAGCTTGGTTGGGGCCAACGTCCTGACTTTC,CASSLVGANVLTF
many,.,TRBV5-1,TRBJ1-5,TGCGCCAGCAGCTTGGGGGCAGGTAGCTCTCAGCCCCAGCATTTT,CASSLGAGSSQPQHF
many,TRBD1,TRBV5-1,TRBJ1-4,TGCGCCAGCAGCTCCGGCGGGACAGGGGACGAAAAACTGTTTTTT,CASSSGGTGDEKLFF
large,TRBD1,TRBV10-2,TRBJ1-5,TGCGCCAGCAGACAGGGGGCGGAGGGTCAGCCCCAGCATTTT,CASRQGAEGQPQHF
many,.,TRBV5-1,TRBJ2-3,TGCGCCAGCAGCTTGGGACAGAACACAGATACGCAGTATTTT,CASSLGQNTDTQYF
many,.,TRBV29-1,TRBJ2-7,TGCAGCGTTGCTACAGGCGGATACGAGCAGTACTTC,CSVATGGYEQYF
many,TRBD2,TRBV3-1,TRBJ2-5,TGTGCCAGCAGCCAAACCTTCCGGGGGGCCCAGTACTTC,CASSQTFRGAQYF